This T cell receptor beta chain comes out of a study of molecular identifiers for immune sequencing clone quantification (dated by TCRdb to the late 2010s). Concerning the study at large: For a replicate experiment, RNA from roughly 18,000 or 92,000 naive CD8 T cells was divided into five aliquots, of which four were sequenced. This methods study benchmarked molecular-identifier clustering-based TCR repertoire sequencing (MIDCIRS) and TCR RNA copy counting, using CD8 T cells to do so.

What the study reported, not specific to this receptor: Spiked-in Jurkat TCR RNA equivalent to a single cell was reported to be detectable even among some 910,000 naive CD8 T cells. Modeling gave about 3.3 recovered TCR RNA copies per cell versus about 10 by digital PCR, implying around 33% capture efficiency. When barcode sub-clustering was omitted, TCR diversity was inflated by chimeric consensus sequences, with chimeras reaching as high as 47%. Highly expanded clone sizes could be underestimated because identical TCR molecules may share a barcode. In CMV-specific effector cells, over 98% of molecules were held by clones above 20 RNA copies, whereas under 1% of molecules were held by such clones in naive cells. The naive libraries included spiked-in Jurkat TCR RNA (fewer than eleven copies' worth), and this Jurkat TCR RNA is not part of the donor repertoire.

Libraries were prepared through PCR. This sample was sequenced with a NextSeq 500. Bulk TCR libraries were generated as previously described, with the TCR primers listed in Table S5 used. Purification of total RNA was performed with the Qiagen AllPrep DNA/RNA kit. Reads from multiple sequencing runs of the same library were pooled before analysis. The authors processed their data as follows. Only reads with exact TCR constant sequence were kept, trimmed to 150 nt, and grouped by their 12-nt molecular barcodes. Within each barcode group, reads were sub-clustered at a 15% Levenshtein threshold, and quality-weighted consensus sequences were built per RNA molecule. Non-functional sequences were excluded, and lower-count sequences lying one edit away from another sequence were also excluded. Based on fitting two negative binomial distributions, any barcode sub-cluster with under 20% of the maximum read count was discarded. TCRdb reprocessed the public reads (quality trimming at Q25 with fastp, clone calling with MiXCR) and kept in-frame beta chains. Each record represents a unique CDR3 protein, reported with the most common genes and DNA among its rows. It is TCRdb's table, rather than the study itself, that gives the V and J calls and clone size. A total of approximately 680,000 distinct CDR3 sequences appear in this sample, over 25% of them only once. Around 0.78% of the sample goes to the ten largest clones.

Reading from cysteine to phenylalanine, the CDR3 counts 16 amino acids. The CDR3 DNA has 48 bases and is translated from base 1. CDR1 and CDR2 are read off the germline V gene (reference sequence) as LNHDA and SQIVND. V and J are trimmed by 3 bases and 0 bases, and the gene matches miss 4 bases of the junction. This clonotype was seen only a few times. Its antigen has not been determined. The sample holds no much larger clone one base away, and base qualities are not on file. Libraries of naive CD8 T cells were built from 20,000 to 1,000,000 sorted cells, with 10%, 30% or 50% of the purified RNA used. Naive CD8 T cells, defined as CD8+CD4-CCR7+CD45RA+, were FACS-sorted into RLT Plus buffer on a BD FACSAria II. To test detection sensitivity, Jurkat RNA equal to fewer than 13 TCR copies was added to samples of about 19,000-1,100,000 naive CD8 T cells. CD8 T cells were enriched using RosetteSep CD8+ T Cell Enrichment Cocktail and Ficoll-Paque, and the enriched cells then underwent ACK red cell lysis.

The rearranged chain carries TRBV19 and TRBJ2-5; 10 middle bases align to TRBD2. The material sequenced was naive CD8+ T cells from blood, with Jurkat cell RNA spiked in. What the cell subset or site label conveys for this sample: FACS-sorted CD8+CD4-CCR7+CD45RA+ naive T cells. The sequence was collected from a human donor in good health. Some libraries in this study had Jurkat cell RNA spiked in. CDR3 reads: CASSMVSGGDQETQYF. The DNA sequence is TGTGCCAGTAGTATGGTCAGCGGGGGGGACCAAGAGACCCAGTACTTC.